Shown below are 7 T cell receptor beta chains from a single sample sequenced in a study of post-analysis software for immune sequencing data. Overall study findings and caveats: About five TRBV segments were more frequent in patients than controls; TRBV5-6, TRBV5-1 and TRBV20-1 belonged to this group.

No cognate antigen is known for these TCRs. Incorporated into the TCR beta cDNA libraries were unique molecular identifiers, which served to reduce PCR and sequencing biases. TCRdb reprocessed the PCR reads via MiXCR and lists one record per CDR3 protein. The table lists 500,000 to 600,000 distinct CDR3 sequences, roughly two fifths of them singletons. The sequencing input was blood. Receptors were obtained from a girl aged 5-17 years with multiple sclerosis.

This clonotype was found a few times. This chain uses TRBV7-8 with TRBJ2-2, with TRBD2 matching over 8 bases. The CDR3 is 16 amino acids. V lost 8 bases and J lost 4; bases outside the gene matches: 12. The germline CDR1 and CDR2 sequences are SGHVS and FQNEAQ. CDR3 DNA: TGTGCCAGCGCCTTCCTCGGGGGGGAAAGCACCGGGGAGCTGTTTTTT. Translated: CASAFLGGESTGELFF.

This clonotype has more than one count but fewer than ten. Germline is not matched at one junction end, which may reflect a read error. The chain uses TRBV20-1 and TRBJ1-5; D not resolved. This CDR3 is 13 amino acids long. In germline, CDR1 is DFQATT, CDR2 SNEGSKA (reference sequence). CDR3 DNA sequence: TGCGGTGCTAGGGCAGAAAGATATCAGCCCCAGCATTTT. Residues: CGARAERYQPQHF.

The rearrangement links TRBV29-1 to TRBJ1-1; D gene uncertain. CDR3 length: 12 residues. Per the germline V gene, CDR1 is SQVTM and CDR2 is ANQGSEA. The V end lost 6 bases, the J end lost 0 bases, and 8 bases lay between the germline ends. CDR3 sequence (DNA): TGCAGCGTCGGGAACATGAACACTGAAGCTTTCTTT. Its protein is CSVGNMNTEAFF. The full variable domain, its missing parts supplied by reference TRBV29-1 and TRBJ1-1, is SAVISQKPSRDICQRGTSLTIQCQVDSQVTMMFWYRQQPGQSLTLIATANQGSEATYESGFVIDKFPISRPNLTFSTLTVSNMSPEDSSIYLCSVGNMNTEAFFGQGTRLTVV.

V is TRBV7-2 and J is TRBJ2-3; TRBD2 might be the D (6 bases). V lost 3 bases and J lost 2, with 15 bases in between. Germline values: CDR1 SGHTA, CDR2 FQGNSA. This CDR3 is built from 16 residues. The CDR3 spells CASSFGGATPTDTQYF. CDR3 DNA sequence: TGTGCCAGCAGCTTTGGCGGGGCTACACCCACAGATACGCAGTATTTT.

This rearrangement joins TRBV29-1 to TRBJ1-2, with D possibly TRBD1 on 5 matching bases. CDR3 length: 17 amino acids. Germline CDR1 SQVTM, CDR2 ANQGSEA. Trimming removed 0 bases from V and 4 bases from J, with 21 bases in between. CDR3 residues: CSVEDIRVGQERYGYTF. The CDR3 nucleotides are TGCAGCGTTGAAGATATCAGGGTGGGCCAGGAGCGCTATGGCTACACCTTC.

The sample holds a few counts of this clonotype. V gene TRBV12-3 or TRBV12-4 combines with J gene TRBJ2-7; D might be TRBD1 (5 bases). CDR3 length: 11 residues. V lost 7 bases, J lost 6 bases, and 10 bases lay in between. CDR3 in amino acids: CASTKTGEQYF. For the CDR3, the DNA is TGTGCCAGCACCAAAACAGGCGAGCAGTACTTC.

In this sample, this clonotype turned up a few times. The chain recombines TRBV14 with TRBJ2-7; D is possibly TRBD2 (5 bases). Germline CDR1 SGHDN, CDR2 FVKESK. The CDR3 spans 12 residues. Trimming removed 4 bases at V and 6 bases at J, with 10 bases between. The DNA of the CDR3 is TGTGCCAGCAGCCTATGGACTGGCGAGCAGTACTTC. It yields the protein CASSLWTGEQYF. Looking up the rest from reference TRBV14 and TRBJ2-7 gives the full variable domain: EAGVTQFPSHSVIEKGQTVTLRCDPISGHDNLYWYRRVMGKEIKFLLHFVKESKQDESGMPNNRFLAERTGGTYSTLKVQPAELEDSGVYFCASSLWTGEQYFGPGTRLTVT.